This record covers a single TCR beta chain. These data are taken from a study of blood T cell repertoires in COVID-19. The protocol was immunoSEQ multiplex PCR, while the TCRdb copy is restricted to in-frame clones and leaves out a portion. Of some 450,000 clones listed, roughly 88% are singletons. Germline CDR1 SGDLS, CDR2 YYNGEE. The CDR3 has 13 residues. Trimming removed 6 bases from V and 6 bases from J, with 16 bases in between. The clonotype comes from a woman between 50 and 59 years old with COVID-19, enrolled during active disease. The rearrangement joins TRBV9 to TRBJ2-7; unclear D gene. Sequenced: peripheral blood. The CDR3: CASNKFGRGEQYF. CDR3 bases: TGTGCCAGCAACAAATTCGGAAGAGGCGAGCAGTACTTC.